The 31 T cell receptor beta chains given below trace back to one sample, sequenced in a study of glioma-infiltrating T cells after dendritic cell vaccination. Regarding time point: after dendritic cell vaccination, including at tumor progression/relapse. This table comes from immunoSEQ multiplex PCR, and its TCRdb copy is limited to in-frame clones, with some not included. This table has 50,000 to 60,000 clones, about 79% appearing once. This specimen was blood, taken after dendritic cell vaccination. The receptor source for this set is a human donor with glioblastoma.

The chain links TRBV30 to TRBJ1-6; tentatively, D is TRBD1 (5 bases). The CDR3 runs to 13 residues. V dropped 3 bases and J dropped 7 bases, with 10 bases sitting between them. In germline, CDR1 is GTSNPN, CDR2 SVGIG (reference sequence). The CDR3 coding sequence is TGTGCCTGGAGGGGGCTTCCGAATTCACCCCTCCACTTT. Its protein is CAWRGLPNSPLHF.

The chain is built from TRBV4-1 and TRBJ2-3, with 7 bases aligning to TRBD2. Germline assignment: CDR1 MGHRA and CDR2 YSYEKL. The CDR3 is 15 residues long. The J segment lost 2 bases and the V segment lost 8 bases, leaving 10 bases of the junction unmatched. The CDR3 spells CASLAAQHTTDTQYF. CDR3 bases: TGCGCCAGCCTAGCGGCGCAACATACCACAGATACGCAGTATTTT.

The chain couples TRBV28 to TRBJ2-7; D is perhaps TRBD2 (7 bases). Deletions cut 8 bases from V and 7 bases from J, with 27 bases between. The CDR3 covers 16 residues. Germline V gives CDR1 MDHEN, CDR2 SYDVKM. CDR3 nucleotides: TGTGCCAGCCACCCCGGGGGAGGGGGTGCGCCTTCGGAGCAGTACTTC. This encodes CASHPGGGGAPSEQYF.

This sequence joins TRBV9 and TRBJ2-1, with TRBD1 identical over 7 bases. The germline CDR1 and CDR2 sequences are SGDLS and YYNGEE. V was clipped by 5 bases and J by 3 bases; unmatched bases: 8. This CDR3 has 15 amino acids. The CDR3 DNA reads TGTGCCAGCAGTGACACAGGGGTCAGCTACAATGAGCAGTTCTTC. As protein: CASSDTGVSYNEQFF.

The rearrangement uses TRBV6-5 and TRBJ1-1, with 8 positions matching TRBD1. The CDR3 covers 14 residues. Germline V CDR1 and CDR2: MNHEY, SVGAGI. With V trimmed by 2 bases and J by 4 bases, 3 bases remained unmatched. The CDR3 protein is CASSYTTGGTEAFF. The CDR3 region has the DNA TGTGCCAGCAGTTACACCACAGGGGGCACTGAAGCTTTCTTT.

The chain recombines TRBV27 with TRBJ1-2; 9 bases map to TRBD1. The trim removed 3 bases at V and 6 bases at J, leaving 5 bases unmatched. Per the germline V gene, CDR1 is MNHEY and CDR2 is SMNVEV (reference sequence). There are 14 residues in the CDR3. CDR3 residues: CASSLTGGKDGYTF. CDR3 nucleotide sequence: TGTGCCAGCAGTTTGACAGGGGGTAAAGATGGCTACACCTTC.

V and J are TRBV10-2 and TRBJ1-5; D is unresolved. Germline V gene sequence: CDR1 WSHSY, CDR2 SAAADI. This CDR3 has 13 amino acids. The V end was cut by 6 bases, the J end by 6 bases, with 12 bases between. CDR3 protein: CASRGGAGQPQHF. The CDR3, as DNA: TGCGCCAGCAGGGGAGGTGCGGGTCAGCCCCAGCATTTT.

The chain has TRBV5-4 and TRBJ2-1; 8 bases line up with TRBD2. Germline V gene sequence: CDR1 SGHNT, CDR2 YYREEE (reference sequence). V was pared by 1 base and J by 5 bases, with 2 bases of the junction left unmatched. The length of the CDR3 is 14 residues. The CDR3 loop reads CASSLSGGHNEQFF. The CDR3 DNA sequence: TGTGCCAGCAGCTTGAGCGGGGGTCACAATGAGCAGTTCTTC. The variable domain in full, with the rest retrieved from reference TRBV5-4 and TRBJ2-1, is ETGVTQSPTHLIKTRGQQVTLRCSSQSGHNTVSWYQQALGQGPQFIFQYYREEENGRGNFPPRFSGLQFPNYSSELNVNALELDDSALYLCASSLSGGHNEQFFGPGTRLTVL.

The chain couples TRBV6-1 to TRBJ2-5; 9 positions agree with TRBD1. After removal of 5 bases from V and 1 base from J, the junction contained 5 bases not matched to a gene. This CDR3 comprises 15 residues. From germline, CDR1 is MNHNS and CDR2 SASEGT. For the CDR3, the DNA is TGTGCCAGCAGTCTCGTGACAGGGGGCCAAGAGACCCAGTACTTC. Translating it yields CASSLVTGGQETQYF.

This chain uses TRBV5-1 with TRBJ1-1; 8 bases agree with TRBD1. This CDR3 spans 14 amino acids. J lost 2 bases, V lost 5 bases, and 5 bases had no gene match. Germline loops: CDR1 SGHRS, CDR2 YFSETQ. CDR3 region: CASRLGTGNTEAFF. The DNA for the CDR3 is TGCGCCAGCAGGCTCGGGACAGGAAACACTGAAGCTTTCTTT.

The chain couples TRBV7-3 to TRBJ2-1; D call uncertain. The germline V gene has CDR1 SGHTA and CDR2 FQGTGA. V shed 1 base and J shed 9 bases, with 13 bases lying between them. CDR3 length: 14 residues. The CDR3, as DNA: TGTGCCAGCAGCTTAAGTTTCGTCGCCGGTGAGCAGTTCTTC. As protein: CASSLSFVAGEQFF.

CDR3 sequence: CASSNMPFRGMGTEAFF. DNA of the CDR3: TGTGCCAGCAGCAACATGCCCTTCAGGGGCATGGGAACTGAAGCTTTCTTT. The chain recombines TRBV27 with TRBJ1-1; a possible D gene is TRBD1 (6 bases). Per the germline V gene, CDR1 is MNHEY and CDR2 is SMNVEV (reference sequence). V was pared by 6 bases and J by 5 bases, with 25 bases between. This CDR3 has 17 amino acids.

This clone was seen a handful of times. The chain uses TRBV9 and TRBJ2-3; TRBD2 agrees at 8 bases. The V segment lost 0 bases and the J segment 4 bases; nucleotides outside the gene matches: 13. From germline, CDR1 is SGDLS and CDR2 YYNGEE. There are 18 residues in the CDR3. The CDR3 reads CASSVALIAGRIADTQYF. CDR3 DNA sequence: TGTGCCAGCAGCGTAGCTCTAATAGCGGGGAGGATCGCAGATACGCAGTATTTT. The full variable domain, completed using reference TRBV9 and TRBJ2-3, is DSGVTQTPKHLITATGQRVTLRCSPRSGDLSVYWYQQSLDQGLQFLIQYYNGEERAKGNILERFSAQQFPDLHSELNLSSLELGDSALYFCASSVALIAGRIADTQYFGPGTRLTVL.

V gene TRBV6-6 combines with J gene TRBJ1-3, with TRBD1 matching 8 bases. Germline V gives CDR1 MNHNY, CDR2 SVGAGI (reference sequence). Germline trimming cut 5 bases from V and 5 bases from J; bases unmatched to any gene: 8. The CDR3 has 15 amino acids. The CDR3 DNA reads as TGTGCCAGCAGTCATTCAGGGGGCGCGAGAAACACCATATATTTT. Encoded protein: CASSHSGGARNTIYF.

This chain joins TRBV6-5 and TRBJ2-5; tentative D call: TRBD2 (5 bases). The CDR3 has 14 amino acids. Per the germline V gene, CDR1 is MNHEY and CDR2 is SVGAGI. V was pared by 6 bases and J by 1 base, with 12 bases between. The CDR3 bases are TGTGCCAGCAGCCAAGGGAGTACCCAAGAGACCCAGTACTTC. This sequence encodes CASSQGSTQETQYF.

This clone was counted only a few times. This sequence joins TRBV7-2 and TRBJ2-2; D unresolved. Germline CDR1 and CDR2: SGHTA and FQGNSA. Trimming took 6 bases from V and 6 from J, leaving 11 bases between them. The CDR3 length is 13 residues. DNA for the CDR3: TGTGCCAGCAGTCGTACAGCTGCCGGGGAGCTGTTTTTT. This encodes CASSRTAAGELFF.

This clone was detected only once. This chain links TRBV9 with TRBJ1-1; 7 positions match TRBD1. Per germline, CDR1 SGDLS and CDR2 YYNGEE. There are 15 residues in the CDR3. Trimming took 4 bases from V and 4 from J; bases not matched to a gene: 10. The CDR3 sequence is CASSSQNRGATEAFF. The CDR3 DNA reads as TGTGCCAGCAGCTCCCAGAACAGGGGCGCCACTGAAGCTTTCTTT.

This sequence joins TRBV7-2 and TRBJ2-2, with unresolved D. Trimming took 1 base from V and 8 from J, leaving 11 bases between them. The CDR3 has 14 residues. Germline V gives CDR1 SGHTA, CDR2 FQGNSA. The CDR3 reads CASSLVLLRGELFF. The DNA for the CDR3 is TGTGCCAGCAGCTTAGTTCTGCTTAGAGGGGAGCTGTTTTTT.

This rearrangement joins TRBV7-2 to TRBJ2-7, with 10 bases fitting TRBD1. This CDR3 has 12 residues. Germline V gene sequence: CDR1 SGHTA, CDR2 FQGNSA. V dropped 5 bases and J dropped 9; count of bases not matched to a gene: 4. The CDR3 DNA sequence: TGTGCCAGCAGCCTAGACAGGGGGCTGCAGTACTTC. Translating it yields CASSLDRGLQYF.

This chain connects TRBV19 to TRBJ2-1; 11 nucleotides match TRBD2. The CDR3 is 15 residues long. Germline CDR1 reads LNHDA; CDR2 reads SQIVND (reference sequence). The V gene end was trimmed by 5 bases and the J gene end by 3 bases; junction bases not matched to a gene: 3. CDR3 nucleotides: TGTGCCAGTAGTTCTAGCGGGGGGATCTACAATGAGCAGTTCTTC. As protein: CASSSSGGIYNEQFF.

The genes are TRBV2 and TRBJ2-3; D is perhaps TRBD2 (7 bases). Germline V lookup: CDR1 SNHLY, CDR2 FYNNEI. Trimming removed 2 bases from V and 3 bases from J, with 12 bases in between. This CDR3 is 15 amino acids long. The DNA for the CDR3 is TGTGCCAGCAGTGAATGGGGGGGCCAAACAGATACGCAGTATTTT. Translating it yields CASSEWGGQTDTQYF. Variable domain in full (rest from reference TRBV2 and TRBJ2-3): EPEVTQTPSHQVTQMGQEVILRCVPISNHLYFYWYRQILGQKVEFLVSFYNNEISEKSEIFDDQFSVERPDGSNFTLKIRSTKLEDSAMYFCASSEWGGQTDTQYFGPGTRLTVL.

This rearrangement joins TRBV27 to TRBJ2-7, with 7 positions matching TRBD2. Germline V CDR1 and CDR2: MNHEY, SMNVEV (reference sequence). CDR3 length: 14 amino acids. V lost 4 bases, J lost 6 bases, and 9 bases stayed unmatched. The CDR3: CASSWGGGAPEQYF. The CDR3 region has the DNA TGTGCCAGCAGTTGGGGGGGTGGCGCGCCCGAGCAGTACTTC.

The CDR3 nucleotides are TGCGCCAGCAGCTTGGTTCTTAGCACAGATACGCAGTATTTT. Protein sequence: CASSLVLSTDTQYF. This chain connects TRBV5-1 to TRBJ2-3, with D hard to call. CDR3 length equals 14 residues. CDR1 SGHRS and CDR2 YFSETQ come from the germline V gene. Trimming stripped 0 bases from V and 0 bases from J, with 5 bases between.

The chain couples TRBV6-4 to TRBJ2-6; the D gene is possibly TRBD2 (6 bases). V lost 2 bases and J lost 4, with 9 bases in between. Germline V gene lookup returns CDR1 MRHNA and CDR2 SNTAGT. The CDR3 extends over 15 amino acids. This CDR3 is CASSDVADGANVLTF. The CDR3 DNA reads TGTGCCAGCAGTGACGTAGCGGACGGGGCCAACGTCCTGACTTTC.

This clone was counted a single time. The chain couples TRBV9 to TRBJ2-1, with a possible D match to TRBD2 (6 bases). Germline V CDR1 and CDR2: SGDLS, YYNGEE. The CDR3 is made up of 15 amino acids. V gave up 3 bases and J gave up 5 bases, with 15 bases separating them. CDR3 amino acids: CASSAEGLRHNEQFF. Written as DNA, the CDR3 is TGTGCCAGCAGCGCCGAGGGACTCCGGCACAATGAGCAGTTCTTC.

V and J are TRBV5-6 and TRBJ1-2; 7 bases are a match to TRBD1. The trim removed 4 bases at V and 3 bases at J, leaving 6 bases unmatched. The germline CDR1 and CDR2 sequences are SGHDT and YYEEEE. CDR3 size: 14 residues. CDR3 coding DNA: TGTGCCAGCAGCGGGAGACAGGGAGACTATGGCTACACCTTC. Translating gives CASSGRQGDYGYTF.

This chain connects TRBV30 to TRBJ1-3; TRBD1 matches 7 bases. The length of the CDR3 is 13 residues. The germline V gene has CDR1 GTSNPN and CDR2 SVGIG (reference sequence). The V and J ends lost 2 bases and 3 bases, in that order; junction bases with no gene match: 1. CDR3 in amino acids: CAWSRGLGNTIYF. The CDR3 DNA is TGTGCCTGGAGTAGGGGGCTTGGAAACACCATATATTTT.

In DNA, the CDR3 is TGTGCCTCCGATTATGGTGGCGGGGGCTCCTACAATGAGCAGTTCTTC. This codes for CASDYGGGGSYNEQFF. The V gene is TRBV10-3, the J gene TRBJ2-1, with 7 bases aligning to TRBD2. The CDR3 sequence is 16 residues long. V gave up 11 bases and J gave up 0 bases; unmatched junction bases: 13. Germline V gives CDR1 ENHRY, CDR2 SYGVKD.

The chain carries TRBV6-1 and TRBJ1-2; a weak D match, TRBD1 (5 bases). The CDR3 consists of 15 residues. Germline V CDR1 and CDR2: MNHNS, SASEGT. Trimming cost V 1 base and J 4 bases, with 13 bases left between them. CDR3 in DNA: TGTGCCAGCAGTGAAGATGGAGGGGTGGGCTATGGCTACACCTTC. This sequence encodes CASSEDGGVGYGYTF.

Points on this clone: Mismatch with germline at one junction end may stem from a read error. The chain combines TRBV9 with TRBJ1-5; D gene uncertain. This CDR3 is 14 amino acids long. Germline values: CDR1 SGDLS, CDR2 YYNGEE. The CDR3 spells CASSMGFSDQPQHF. DNA for the CDR3: TGTGCCAGCAGCATGGGGTTTAGCGATCAGCCCCAGCATTTT.

Points on this clone: An end of the junction does not agree with germline; a read error may underlie this. The chain recombines TRBV7-7 with TRBJ1-1; TRBD1 might be the D (6 bases). The CDR3 loop spans 15 amino acids. Germline V CDR1 and CDR2: SSHAT, FNYEAQ (reference sequence). CDR3 sequence reads: CASSWVRGAETEAFF. The CDR3 region has the DNA TGTGCTAGCAGCTGGGTTCGGGGGGCGGAAACTGAAGCTTTCTTT.